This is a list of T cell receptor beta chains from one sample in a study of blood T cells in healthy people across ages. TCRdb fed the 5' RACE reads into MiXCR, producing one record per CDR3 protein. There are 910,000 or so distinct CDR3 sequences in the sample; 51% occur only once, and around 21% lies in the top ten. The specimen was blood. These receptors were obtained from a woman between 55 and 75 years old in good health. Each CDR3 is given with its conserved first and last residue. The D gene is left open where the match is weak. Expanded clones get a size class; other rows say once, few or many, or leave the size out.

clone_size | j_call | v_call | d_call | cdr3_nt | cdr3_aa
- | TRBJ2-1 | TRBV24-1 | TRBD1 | TGTGCCACCAGTGATTGGGGGACAGGGGACAATGAGCAGTTCTTC | CATSDWGTGDNEQFF
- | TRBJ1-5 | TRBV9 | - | TGTGCCAGCAGCGCGGGGGGGACCAGCAATCAGCCCCAGCATTTT | CASSAGGTSNQPQHF
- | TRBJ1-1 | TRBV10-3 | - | TGTGCCATCAGTGAGGGTACAGCGAACACTGAAGCTTTCTTT | CAISEGTANTEAFF
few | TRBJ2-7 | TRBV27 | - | TGTGCCAGCAGTGTGGGTAGCTATTACGAGCAGTACTTC | CASSVGSYYEQYF
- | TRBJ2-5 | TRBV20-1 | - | TGCAGTGCTAGAAATCGTATGGGGGCCCAAGAGACCCAGTACTTC | CSARNRMGAQETQYF
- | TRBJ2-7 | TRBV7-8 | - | TGTGCCAGCAGCTTAGTGTCGGGAGCCACCTTTCAGTACTTC | CASSLVSGATFQYF
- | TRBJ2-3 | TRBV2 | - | TGTGCCAGCAGGCGGCAGCGGACCAGCACAGATACGCAGTATTTT | CASRRQRTSTDTQYF
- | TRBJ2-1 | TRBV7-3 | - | TGTGCCAGCAGCGTTAACCAGCTCAATGAGCAGTTCTTC | CASSVNQLNEQFF
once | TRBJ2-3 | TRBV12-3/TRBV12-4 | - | TGTGCCAGCAGTGTAGGGGGGGGAACAGATGTGCAGTATTTT | CASSVGGGTDVQYF
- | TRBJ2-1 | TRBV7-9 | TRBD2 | TGTGCCAGCAGCTATAGATCCGGGACTAGCGCGAATGAGCAGTTCTTC | CASSYRSGTSANEQFF
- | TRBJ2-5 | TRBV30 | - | TGTGCCTGGAGGACGGACGTTAACCCCATCCAAGAGACCCAGTACTTC | CAWRTDVNPIQETQYF
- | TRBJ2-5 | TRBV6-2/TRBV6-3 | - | TGTGCCAGCAGTTACTCAGCAGGGCAGGGGGAGACCCAGTACTTC | CASSYSAGQGETQYF
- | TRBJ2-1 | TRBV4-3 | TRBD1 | TGCGCCAGCGGCCCCGGACAGGGCCTATTAAACAATGAGCAGTTCTTC | CASGPGQGLLNNEQFF
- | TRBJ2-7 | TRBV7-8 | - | TGTGCCAGCAGCTTAGCGGGGACCGAGCAGTACTTC | CASSLAGTEQYF
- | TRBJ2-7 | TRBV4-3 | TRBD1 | TGCGCCAGCAGCCAAGCCTGGGAGGACAGGGTTAAAGAGCAGTACTTC | CASSQAWEDRVKEQYF
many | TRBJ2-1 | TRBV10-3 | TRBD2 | TGTGCCATCAGTGGCGGGAGCCGGGATGAGCAGTTCTTC | CAISGGSRDEQFF
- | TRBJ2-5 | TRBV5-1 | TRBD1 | TGCGCCAGCAGCTTGGAGGGGAGAGGGGGCCCGAGGGAGCAGTACTTC | CASSLEGRGGPREQYF
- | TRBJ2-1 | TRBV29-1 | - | TGCAGCGTTGAAAGTACAGCAGGCAATGAGCAGTTCTTC | CSVESTAGNEQFF
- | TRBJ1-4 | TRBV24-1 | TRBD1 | TGTGCCACCGACGCCCCGGGACAGCATGAAAAACTGTTTTTT | CATDAPGQHEKLFF
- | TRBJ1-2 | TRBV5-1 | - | TGCGCCAGCAGCTTGGGTACGGGGGCCAACTATGGCTACACCTTC | CASSLGTGANYGYTF
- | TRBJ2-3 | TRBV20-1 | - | TGCAGTGCCTTTAGCTCTCGTGCAGATACGCAATATTTT | CSAFSSRADTQYF
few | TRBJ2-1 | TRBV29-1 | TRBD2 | TGCAGCGTTGAGACTAGCGGGAGACCCTACAATGAGCAGTTCTTC | CSVETSGRPYNEQFF
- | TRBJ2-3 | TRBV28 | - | TGTGCCTCCTATCCCGGGGGCAGTGCCACAGATACGCAGTATTTT | CASYPGGSATDTQYF
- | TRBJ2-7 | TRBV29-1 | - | TGCAGCGTGGAAGGGGCCTACAATGAGCAGTACTTC | CSVEGAYNEQYF
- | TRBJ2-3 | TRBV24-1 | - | TGTGCCACCAGCGACGGATCGAGAGATACGCAGTATTTT | CATSDGSRDTQYF
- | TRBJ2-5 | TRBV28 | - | TGTGCCAGCAGTCTCCCGGGGGAAGGCACCCAGTACTTC | CASSLPGEGTQYF
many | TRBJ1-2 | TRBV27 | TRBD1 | TGTGCCAGCAGTCCAGGGGGCTATGGCTACACCTTC | CASSPGGYGYTF
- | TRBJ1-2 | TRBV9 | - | TGTGCCAGCAGCGCTAGGGGTGGCCATGGCTACACCTTC | CASSARGGHGYTF
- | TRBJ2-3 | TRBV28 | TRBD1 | TGTGCCAGGGCACCCACGACAGGGGGCAGGACAGATACGCAGTATTTT | CARAPTTGGRTDTQYF
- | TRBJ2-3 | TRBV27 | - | TGTGCCAGCGGAGCACGTTCAGATACGCAGTATTTT | CASGARSDTQYF
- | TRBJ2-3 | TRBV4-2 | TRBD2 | TGTGCCAGCAGCCAAGACAACGGACTAGCGATCACAGATACGCAGTATTTT | CASSQDNGLAITDTQYF
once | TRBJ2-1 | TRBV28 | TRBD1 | TGTGCCAGCAGTTTAGGTGGGACAGGGCGAAATGAGCAGTTCTTC | CASSLGGTGRNEQFF
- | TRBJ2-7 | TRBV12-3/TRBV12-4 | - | TGTGCCAGCAGTTCCCTCCGGGACAAATACTACGAGCAGTACTTC | CASSSLRDKYYEQYF
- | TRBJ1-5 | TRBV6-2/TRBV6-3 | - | TGTGCCAGCAGTTTATGGGACGGCCAACAGCCCCAGCATTTT | CASSLWDGQQPQHF
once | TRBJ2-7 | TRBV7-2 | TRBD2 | TGTGCCAGCAGCTTAGGACTAGCGGGACCTCTTGACGAGCAGTACTTC | CASSLGLAGPLDEQYF
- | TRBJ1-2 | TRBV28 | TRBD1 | TGTGCCAGCAGTTTCGTCCGGGACAGGAGCACCTATGGCTACACCTTC | CASSFVRDRSTYGYTF
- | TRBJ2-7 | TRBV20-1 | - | TGCAGTGCTCCATATCAGGGCGGTAATGAGCAGTACTTC | CSAPYQGGNEQYF
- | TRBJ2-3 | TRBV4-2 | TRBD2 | TGTGCCAGCAGCCAAGAGCCAGCGGGAGGGCCAGGGGATACGCAGTATTTT | CASSQEPAGGPGDTQYF
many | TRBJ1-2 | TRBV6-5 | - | TGTGCCAGCAGTTACTCCTCAAACAACTATGGCTACACCTTC | CASSYSSNNYGYTF
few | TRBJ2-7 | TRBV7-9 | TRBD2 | TGTGCCAGCAGCTCCTCTAGCGGGAGGGGGATTGGGCAGTACTTC | CASSSSSGRGIGQYF
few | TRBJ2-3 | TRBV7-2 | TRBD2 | TGTGCCAGCAGCCGCGGGCGGACTAGCGGGATGGGTACAGATACGCAGTATTTT | CASSRGRTSGMGTDTQYF
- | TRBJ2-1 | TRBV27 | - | TGTGCCAGCAGTGGGGGGGGCGGTGAGCAGTTCTTC | CASSGGGGEQFF
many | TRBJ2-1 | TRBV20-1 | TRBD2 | TGCAGTGCTAGAGGGACTAGCGGGAGTATACGGAACCACAATGAGCAGTTCTTC | CSARGTSGSIRNHNEQFF
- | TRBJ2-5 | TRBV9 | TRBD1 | TGTGCCAGCAGCGTTTGGGGGGAGACAGGGGGTGAGCAGTACTTC | CASSVWGETGGEQYF
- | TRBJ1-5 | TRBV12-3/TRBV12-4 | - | TGTGCCAGCAGCTCCCCGGGGGGTGGGCGGCAGCCCCAGCATTTT | CASSSPGGGRQPQHF
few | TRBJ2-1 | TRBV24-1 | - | TGTGCCACGGGACCGGCCCACAATGAGCAGTTCTTC | CATGPAHNEQFF
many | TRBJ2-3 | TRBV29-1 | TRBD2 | TGCAGCGTTCCGGGACTAGCGGGAACGGGGGGGACGCAGTATTTT | CSVPGLAGTGGTQYF
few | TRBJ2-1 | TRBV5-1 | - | TGCGCCTCCTACAATGGGGCTAGGAACAATGAGCAGTTCTTC | CASYNGARNNEQFF
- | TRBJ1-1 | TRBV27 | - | TGTGCCAGCAGTTCTTTCCAGGGGAGCACTGAAGCTTTCTTT | CASSSFQGSTEAFF
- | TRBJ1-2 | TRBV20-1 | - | TGCAGTGCTACCCCCACCGCAGGGAATATTGGAAGTGGCTACACCTTC | CSATPTAGNIGSGYTF
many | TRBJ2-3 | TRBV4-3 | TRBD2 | TGCGCCAGCAGCCCGGGACTAGCTGATACGCAGTATTTT | CASSPGLADTQYF
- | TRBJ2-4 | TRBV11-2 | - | TGTGCCAGCAGCTTAGCCAGGGGCCACATTCAGTACTTC | CASSLARGHIQYF
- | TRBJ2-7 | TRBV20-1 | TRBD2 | TGCAGTGCTACTAGCGGGAGAGCTAATTACTATAACGAGCAGTACTTC | CSATSGRANYYNEQYF